Reported below is one T cell receptor beta chain. There are 13 residues in the CDR3. Germline lookup yields CDR1 SGHNT and CDR2 YYREEE (reference sequence). J lost 6 bases, V lost 3 bases, and 6 bases had no gene match. The sample belongs to a study of blood T cell repertoires in COVID-19. Looking at the study overall: COVID-19 samples, acute and convalescent, were from the United States, Italy and Spain.

Per the original methods: By means of reference gene primer amplification, nucleated cell counts were estimated. The repertoire was sequenced with immunoSEQ multiplex PCR; TCRdb's copy has only in-frame clones and lacks some. V, J and clone size derive from that table, while D and trimming were established from the DNA sequence. The sample includes about 120,000 clones, around nine tenths seen only once; the top ten take about 0.9%. The sequence was collected from a woman between 50 and 59 years old with active or convalescent COVID-19. Sequenced material: peripheral blood. The V gene is TRBV5-4, the J gene TRBJ2-7; 7 positions agree with TRBD2. The CDR3 nucleotides read TGTGCCAGCAGCTGGGGGGGTCGGGGCGAGCAGTACTTC. Its translation: CASSWGGRGEQYF.